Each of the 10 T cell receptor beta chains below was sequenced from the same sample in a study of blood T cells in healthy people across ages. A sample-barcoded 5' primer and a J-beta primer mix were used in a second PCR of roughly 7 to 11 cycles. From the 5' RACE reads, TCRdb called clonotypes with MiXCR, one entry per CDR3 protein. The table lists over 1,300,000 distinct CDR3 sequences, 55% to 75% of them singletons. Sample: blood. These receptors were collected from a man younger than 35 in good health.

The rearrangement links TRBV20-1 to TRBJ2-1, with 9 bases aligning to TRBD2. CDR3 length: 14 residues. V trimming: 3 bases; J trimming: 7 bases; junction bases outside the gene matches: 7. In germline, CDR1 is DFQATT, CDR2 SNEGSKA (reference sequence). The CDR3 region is CSASWRGGLNEQFF. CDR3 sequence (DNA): TGCAGTGCTAGCTGGCGGGGGGGCCTTAATGAGCAGTTCTTC.

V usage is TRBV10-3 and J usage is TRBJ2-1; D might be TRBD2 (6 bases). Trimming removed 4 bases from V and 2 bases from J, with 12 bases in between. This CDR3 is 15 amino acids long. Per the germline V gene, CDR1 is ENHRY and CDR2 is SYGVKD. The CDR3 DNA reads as TGTGCCATCAGTGTGCGGAGGGGTCCCTACAATGAGCAGTTCTTC. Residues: CAISVRRGPYNEQFF.

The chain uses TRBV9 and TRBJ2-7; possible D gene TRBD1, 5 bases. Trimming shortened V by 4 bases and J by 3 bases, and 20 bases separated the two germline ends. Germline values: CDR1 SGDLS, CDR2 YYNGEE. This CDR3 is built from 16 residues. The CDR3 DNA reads TGTGCCAGCAGCCCAAAACCCATGACAGCCGGCTACGAGCAGTACTTC. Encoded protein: CASSPKPMTAGYEQYF.

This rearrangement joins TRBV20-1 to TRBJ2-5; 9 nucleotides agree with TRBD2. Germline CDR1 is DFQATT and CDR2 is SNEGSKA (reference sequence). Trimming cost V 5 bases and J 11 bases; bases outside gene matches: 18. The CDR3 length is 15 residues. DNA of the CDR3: TGCAGTGCTTCCCTTAGCGGGAGACCATCCGGGGAGCAGTACTTC. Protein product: CSASLSGRPSGEQYF.

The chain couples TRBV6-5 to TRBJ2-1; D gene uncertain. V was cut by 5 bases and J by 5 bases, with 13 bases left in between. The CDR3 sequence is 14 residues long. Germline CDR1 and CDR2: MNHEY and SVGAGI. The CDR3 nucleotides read TGTGCCAGCAGTCTCCATACCCCTGACAATGAGCAGTTCTTC. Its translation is CASSLHTPDNEQFF.

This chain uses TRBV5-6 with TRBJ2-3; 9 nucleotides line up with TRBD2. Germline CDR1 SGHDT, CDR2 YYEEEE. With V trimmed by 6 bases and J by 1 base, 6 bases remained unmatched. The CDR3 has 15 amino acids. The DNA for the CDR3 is TGTGCCAGCACCTTAGCGGGAGTCCGCACAGATACGCAGTATTTT. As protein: CASTLAGVRTDTQYF. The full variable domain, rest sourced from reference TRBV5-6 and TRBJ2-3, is DAGVTQSPTHLIKTRGQQVTLRCSPKSGHDTVSWYQQALGQGPQFIFQYYEEEERQRGNFPDRFSGHQFPNYSSELNVNALLLGDSALYLCASTLAGVRTDTQYFGPGTRLTVL.

CDR3: CASSQEAGGREQYF. The DNA of the CDR3 is TGCGCCAGCAGCCAAGAAGCGGGGGGTCGAGAGCAGTACTTC. This chain joins TRBV4-3 and TRBJ2-7, with TRBD2 identical over 9 bases. In germline, CDR1 is LGHNA, CDR2 YSLEER. The CDR3 runs 14 residues. Trimming at V came to 0 bases and at J to 7 bases, leaving 4 bases not matched to a gene.

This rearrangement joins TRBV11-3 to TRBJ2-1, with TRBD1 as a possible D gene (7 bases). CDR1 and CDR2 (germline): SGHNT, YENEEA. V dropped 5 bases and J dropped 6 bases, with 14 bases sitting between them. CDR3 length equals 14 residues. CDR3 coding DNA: TGTGCCAGCAGCCCGAGACAGGGAGGCAATGAGCAGTTCTTC. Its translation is CASSPRQGGNEQFF.

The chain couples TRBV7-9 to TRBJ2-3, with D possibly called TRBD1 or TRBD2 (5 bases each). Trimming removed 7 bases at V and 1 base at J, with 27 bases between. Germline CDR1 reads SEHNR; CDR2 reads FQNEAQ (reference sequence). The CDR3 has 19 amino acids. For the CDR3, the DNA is TGTGCCAGCACTTTTATACTTCAGGGACCGGCATCAGGCACAGATACGCAGTATTTT. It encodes CASTFILQGPASGTDTQYF.

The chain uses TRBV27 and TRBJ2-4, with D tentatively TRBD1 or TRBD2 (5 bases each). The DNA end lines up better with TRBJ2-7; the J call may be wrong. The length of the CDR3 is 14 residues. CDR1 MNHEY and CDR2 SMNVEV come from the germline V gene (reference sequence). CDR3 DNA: TGTGCCAGTCAGCAAAGGGATGGGGGATACGAGCAGTACTTC. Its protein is CASQQRDGGYEQYF.